These T cell receptor beta chains were read from a single sample in a study of blood T cell repertoires in COVID-19. Assay: immunoSEQ multiplex PCR; the TCRdb copy retains only in-frame clones and omits some. This table has 200,000 to 250,000 clones, approximately 91% appearing once. The sequencing sample was made of peripheral blood. The receptors were gathered from a woman aged 55-70 years with acute or convalescent COVID-19. Both conserved end residues are part of each CDR3. A D gene is named only where the DNA matches it firmly.

TRBJ2-7 - TRBV3-1/TRBV3-2 CASSQDLGVTSEQYF
TRBJ2-2 - TRBV24-1 CATSDFKSLVGGELFF
TRBJ2-1 TRBD2 TRBV5-5 CASSPGASGRVGEQFF
TRBJ1-4 - TRBV2 CASSEPGDNEKLFF
TRBJ2-2 TRBD2 TRBV19 CASSMGTGTSGFANTGELFF
TRBJ2-5 TRBD2 TRBV4-3 CASSSSLQLAVQETQYF
TRBJ2-1 TRBD1 TRBV7-2 CASSSDRGGHNEQFF
TRBJ2-7 TRBD1 TRBV29-1 CSVKGQGAYEQYF
TRBJ2-7 - TRBV7-2 CASSSRGAYEQYF
TRBJ2-1 TRBD2 TRBV13 CASSPALAGGRNEQFF
TRBJ2-5 - TRBV13 CASSYRGGIGQETQYF
TRBJ1-2 - TRBV28 CASSQGVYGYTF
TRBJ2-7 TRBD1 TRBV18 CASSGDRGAYEQYF
TRBJ1-5 - TRBV2 CASSESNQPQHF
TRBJ1-2 - TRBV7-7 CASSQQREMGQDSYGYTF
TRBJ1-5 - TRBV12-3/TRBV12-4 CASSFGTLQPQHF
TRBJ1-5 TRBD1 TRBV19 CASRDPAGTGVGRNQPQHF
TRBJ2-1 - TRBV7-9 CATSRGFNEQFF
TRBJ1-2 - TRBV28 CASSSEQPFFGYTF
TRBJ2-2 TRBD2 TRBV5-6 CASSFLVSGGLNTGELFF
TRBJ1-3 - TRBV18 CASSPPNRSAQGGNTIYF
TRBJ1-3 - TRBV6-5 CASSSRTTGTGNTIYF
TRBJ2-4 - TRBV4-1 CASSLNGAAKNIQYF
TRBJ1-2 TRBD1 TRBV27 CASSFTGGYGYTF
TRBJ1-1 - TRBV6-5 CASSYRNTEAFF
TRBJ2-3 - TRBV20-1 CSASSGFLPDTQYF
TRBJ1-1 TRBD1 TRBV15 CATSRVDRASNTEAFF
TRBJ1-5 - TRBV7-2 CASSSQGINQPQHF
TRBJ1-5 TRBD1 TRBV5-1 CASSSTGDQPQHF
TRBJ2-1 - TRBV11-3 CASSLAGWHEQFF
TRBJ2-1 TRBD2 TRBV4-3 CASSPGTIAGVVNEQFF
TRBJ2-7 - TRBV5-4 CASSLFTGREQYF
TRBJ2-7 TRBD2 TRBV11-3 CASSLNTGTSGRASYEQYF
TRBJ2-3 - TRBV27 CASSLNPYYRDTQYF
TRBJ1-1 TRBD1 TRBV5-5 CASSLVGQGPTEAFF
TRBJ1-4 TRBD1 TRBV19 CASRIGTGNEKLFF
TRBJ1-2 - TRBV9 CASSVQQGDYGYTF
TRBJ2-7 TRBD2 TRBV4-1 CASSHPLAGAYEQYF
TRBJ1-3 - TRBV6-5 CASSEDSGSTIYF
TRBJ2-7 TRBD2 TRBV5-6 CASSSPTSGVNEQYF
TRBJ2-1 - TRBV4-2 CASSQTRNRESSYNEQFF
TRBJ1-2 - TRBV11-2 CASSPLQGPANYGYTF
TRBJ2-3 TRBD2 TRBV9 CASRRGITSAGTDTQYF
TRBJ1-5 - TRBV5-1 CASSLDGGSNQPQHF
TRBJ2-2 TRBD2 TRBV9 CASSADRTSGLNTGELFF
TRBJ1-1 - TRBV19 CASSTGGRGKNTEAFF
TRBJ1-5 - TRBV12-3/TRBV12-4 CASSFRRDQPQHF
TRBJ1-1 TRBD1 TRBV11-2 CASSLALGQGLEAEAFF
TRBJ2-1 - TRBV12-3/TRBV12-4 CASIAPNDNEQFF
TRBJ2-7 TRBD2 TRBV2 CASREGTSRAYEQYF
TRBJ2-3 - TRBV28 CAWGVTDTQYF
TRBJ2-3 - TRBV9 CASSASPGDKTSTDTQYF
TRBJ1-1 TRBD1 TRBV7-2 CASSLGARRSGGQAFF
TRBJ2-1 TRBD2 TRBV6-4 CASSQTSGDRLWFF
TRBJ1-1 TRBD1 TRBV5-5 CASSWDSNTEAFF
TRBJ2-3 TRBD2 TRBV11-3 CASSPNGTSGSEVDTQYF
TRBJ2-7 - TRBV7-8 CASTPSGLRGYEQYF